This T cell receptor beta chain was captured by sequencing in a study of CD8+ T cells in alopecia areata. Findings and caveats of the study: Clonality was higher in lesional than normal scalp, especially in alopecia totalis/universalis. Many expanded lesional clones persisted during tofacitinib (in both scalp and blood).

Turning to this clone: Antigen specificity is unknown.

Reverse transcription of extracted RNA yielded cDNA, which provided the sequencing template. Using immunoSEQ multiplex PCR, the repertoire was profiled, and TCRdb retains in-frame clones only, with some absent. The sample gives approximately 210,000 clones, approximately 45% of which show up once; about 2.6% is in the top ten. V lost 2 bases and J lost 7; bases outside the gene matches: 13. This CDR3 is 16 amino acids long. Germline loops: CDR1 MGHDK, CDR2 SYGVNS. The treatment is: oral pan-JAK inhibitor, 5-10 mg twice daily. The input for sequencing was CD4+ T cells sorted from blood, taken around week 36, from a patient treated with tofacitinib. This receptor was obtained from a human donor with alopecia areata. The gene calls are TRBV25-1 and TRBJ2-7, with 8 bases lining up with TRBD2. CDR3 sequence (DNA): TGTGCCAGCAGTGAAGTTGGAAGCGCCGGCGGGGGGGAGCAGTACTTC. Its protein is CASSEVGSAGGGEQYF.